This T cell receptor beta chain was sequenced for a study of shared clonotypes between healthy human individuals. General study points: Relative to memory subsets, naive subsets generally showed larger estimated richness.

Germline lookup yields CDR1 SEHNR and CDR2 FQNEAQ (reference sequence). The V gene lost 6 bases and the J gene lost 2 bases, with 5 bases spanning the gap. The CDR3 covers 11 residues. Data came from immunoSEQ multiplex PCR; TCRdb stores just in-frame clones and leaves some out. This table has 180,000 or so clones, 90% to 95% appearing once. As regards this clone: Its specificity is unknown.

The clonotype was recovered from a woman aged 25 to 39 in good health. V and J are TRBV7-9 and TRBJ2-7; unclear D gene. Material for sequencing was naive CD4+ T cells sorted from blood. Subset described: CD45RA+ positively selected. The CDR3 is CASSSPYEQYF. Here the CDR3 DNA reads TGTGCCAGCAGTTCGCCCTACGAGCAGTACTTC.